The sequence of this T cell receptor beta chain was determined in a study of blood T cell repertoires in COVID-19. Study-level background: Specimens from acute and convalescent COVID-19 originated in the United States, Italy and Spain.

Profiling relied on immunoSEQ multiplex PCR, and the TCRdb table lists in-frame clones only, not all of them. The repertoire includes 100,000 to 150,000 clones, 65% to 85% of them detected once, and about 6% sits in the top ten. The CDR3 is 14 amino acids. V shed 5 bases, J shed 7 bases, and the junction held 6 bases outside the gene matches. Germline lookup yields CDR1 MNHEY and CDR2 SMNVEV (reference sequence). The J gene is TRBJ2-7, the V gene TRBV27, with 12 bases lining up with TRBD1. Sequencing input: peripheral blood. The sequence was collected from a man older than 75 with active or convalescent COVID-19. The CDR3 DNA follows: TGTGCCAGCAGTCCAGGGACAGGGGGCGGTGAGCAGTACTTC. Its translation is CASSPGTGGGEQYF.